The next 14 T cell receptor beta chains were all read from a single sample in a study of cytomegalovirus exposure and HLA in healthy donors. Primers for the PCR totalled 60 Vbeta and 13 Jbeta. The protocol was immunoSEQ multiplex PCR, while the TCRdb copy is restricted to in-frame clones and leaves out a portion. Of roughly 120,000 clones in the sample, around three quarters were seen once. Input material: PBMCs. Source of these receptors: a man between 18 and 29 years old in good health and CMV-seronegative.

As for this clone: Other DNA variants within this sample encode the same CDR3. The chain couples TRBV5-1 to TRBJ2-3, with TRBD2 matching 8 bases. The germline V gene encodes CDR1 SGHRS and CDR2 YFSETQ. The CDR3 totals 16 residues. V trimming: 4 bases; J trimming: 0 bases; junction bases outside the gene matches: 7. In DNA, the CDR3 is TGCGCCAGCAGCCTGGGGGCTAGCGGGAGCACAGATACGCAGTATTTT. Translated: CASSLGASGSTDTQYF.

V is TRBV11-1 and J is TRBJ2-1; D may be TRBD2 (5 bases). Germline CDR1 reads SGHAT; CDR2 reads FQDESV (reference sequence). CDR3 length: 14 residues. Trimming left V 5 bases short and J 3 bases short, with 11 bases between. DNA of the CDR3: TGTGCCAGCAGCCCCGGGGTTGACTACAATGAGCAGTTCTTC. The encoded protein is CASSPGVDYNEQFF.

The V gene is TRBV7-3, the J gene TRBJ2-1, with D possibly TRBD1 on 5 matching bases. Per germline, CDR1 SGHTA and CDR2 FQGTGA. The CDR3 loop spans 16 amino acids. The V and J ends lost 5 bases and 0 bases respectively, with 14 bases between them. The CDR3, as DNA: TGTGCCAGCAGCCCCCCACAGGCAAGCTCCTACAATGAGCAGTTCTTC. The encoded protein is CASSPPQASSYNEQFF.

Only a few counts were recorded for this clone. The rearrangement uses TRBV9 and TRBJ2-7; 13 bases map to TRBD2. CDR3 length: 15 amino acids. Per germline, CDR1 SGDLS and CDR2 YYNGEE. The ends lost 0 bases at V and 3 bases at J; junction bases unmatched: 0. The CDR3 here is CASSVGTSGSYEQYF. As DNA, the CDR3 is TGTGCCAGCAGCGTAGGGACTAGCGGGAGCTACGAGCAGTACTTC.

The V call is TRBV10-1, the J call TRBJ1-5; 10 bases fit TRBD1. V gave up 4 bases and J gave up 0 bases; unmatched junction bases: 12. The CDR3 consists of 19 residues. Per the germline V gene, CDR1 is WNHNN and CDR2 is SYGVQD (reference sequence). Written as DNA, the CDR3 is TGCGCCAGCAGTGTCCCTCTCAGGGACAGGGGACATAGCAATCAGCCCCAGCATTTT. Protein: CASSVPLRDRGHSNQPQHF.

V and J are TRBV6-5 and TRBJ1-1, with D unclear. Germline CDR1 and CDR2: MNHEY and SVGAGI. The germline V and J ends were trimmed by 8 bases and 0 bases, with 16 bases remaining between them. CDR3 length equals 15 residues. CDR3 loop: CASRLAVHMNTEAFF. The DNA of the CDR3 is TGTGCCAGCCGACTGGCGGTGCACATGAACACTGAAGCTTTCTTT.

The chain uses TRBV5-1 and TRBJ1-2; 8 bases fit TRBD1. The ends lost 1 base at V and 4 bases at J; junction bases unmatched: 6. Germline V lookup: CDR1 SGHRS, CDR2 YFSETQ. This CDR3 spans 15 amino acids. CDR3 DNA sequence: TGCGCCAGCAGCTTGACCGCCGGGACAGGCTATGGCTACACCTTC. Its protein product is CASSLTAGTGYGYTF.

In DNA, the CDR3 is TGTGCCAGCAGCGTAGAGGGGGCGGGAGGAGATACGCAGTATTTT. It is translated as CASSVEGAGGDTQYF. The V and J genes are TRBV9 and TRBJ2-3; possible D gene TRBD2, 8 bases. The CDR3 sequence is 15 residues long. Trimming left V 0 bases short and J 5 bases short, with 13 bases between. Germline-derived CDR1 and CDR2 are SGDLS and YYNGEE. Drawing the rest from reference TRBV9 and TRBJ2-3, the complete variable domain is DSGVTQTPKHLITATGQRVTLRCSPRSGDLSVYWYQQSLDQGLQFLIQYYNGEERAKGNILERFSAQQFPDLHSELNLSSLELGDSALYFCASSVEGAGGDTQYFGPGTRLTVL.

This clone was seen once. The rearrangement links TRBV12-1 to TRBJ1-2. TRBV12-1 is tagged as a pseudogene. CDR3 size: 17 residues. CDR3 region: CASKRVPTWGDNYGYTF. CDR3 nucleotide sequence: TGTGCCAGCAAGCGGGTCCCAACCTGGGGGGATAACTATGGCTACACCTTC.

Turning to this clone: The sample carries other DNA sequences with the same CDR3. CDR3 residues: CASSSDSGPGQGFIYTEAFF. The DNA for the CDR3 is TGTGCCAGCAGTTCAGACTCAGGACCGGGACAGGGGTTTATCTACACTGAAGCTTTCTTT. The rearrangement links TRBV27 to TRBJ1-1; TRBD1 aligns across 10 bases. The CDR3 is 20 residues long. Germline V gene sequence: CDR1 MNHEY, CDR2 SMNVEV (reference sequence). V dropped 4 bases and J dropped 3; count of bases not matched to a gene: 20.

For this clone: At one end, the junction sequence differs from germline, possibly due to a read error. This chain uses TRBV15 with TRBJ2-5; D perhaps matches TRBD1 (6 bases). The V gene's germline CDR1 is LNHNV and CDR2 YYDKDF (reference sequence). This CDR3 region has 15 residues. The CDR3 sequence is CTTSLPGDNQETQYF. The CDR3 DNA reads TGTACCACCAGTCTCCCAGGGGACAACCAAGAGACCCAGTACTTC. Full variable domain (remainder filled in from reference TRBV15 and TRBJ2-5): DAMVIQNPRYQVTQFGKPVTLSCSQTLNHNVMYWYQQKSSQAPKLLFHYYDKDFNNEADTPDNFQSRRPNTSFCFLDIRSPGLGDTAMYLCTTSLPGDNQETQYFGPGTRLLVL.

This sequence joins TRBV5-4 and TRBJ2-3; 12 positions match TRBD2. Germline V gives CDR1 SGHNT, CDR2 YYREEE (reference sequence). The V gene end was trimmed by 1 base and the J gene end by 6 bases; junction bases not matched to a gene: 12. The CDR3 totals 18 residues. The CDR3 here is CASSLRLAGGPGGDTQYF. The DNA of the CDR3 is TGTGCCAGCAGCTTGAGGCTAGCGGGAGGGCCAGGTGGGGATACGCAGTATTTT. The full variable domain, in which reference TRBV5-4 and TRBJ2-3 provide the parts outside the CDR3, is ETGVTQSPTHLIKTRGQQVTLRCSSQSGHNTVSWYQQALGQGPQFIFQYYREEENGRGNFPPRFSGLQFPNYSSELNVNALELDDSALYLCASSLRLAGGPGGDTQYFGPGTRLTVL.

The genes are TRBV2 and TRBJ1-1; D unresolved. The CDR3 extends over 13 amino acids. The germline gives CDR1 SNHLY, CDR2 FYNNEI. Trimming shortened V by 8 bases and J by 0 bases, and 10 bases separated the two germline ends. CDR3 loop: CASSGRMNTEAFF. CDR3 nucleotides: TGTGCCAGCTCAGGCAGAATGAACACTGAAGCTTTCTTT.

The chain recombines TRBV27 with TRBJ2-1, with D unclear. This CDR3 region has 15 residues. Between the trimmed V and J ends, which lost 3 bases and 0 bases, there was a span of 9 bases. Per germline, CDR1 MNHEY and CDR2 SMNVEV (reference sequence). CDR3 sequence reads: CASSFGEVSYNEQFF. The CDR3 DNA sequence: TGTGCCAGCAGTTTCGGCGAGGTCTCCTACAATGAGCAGTTCTTC.